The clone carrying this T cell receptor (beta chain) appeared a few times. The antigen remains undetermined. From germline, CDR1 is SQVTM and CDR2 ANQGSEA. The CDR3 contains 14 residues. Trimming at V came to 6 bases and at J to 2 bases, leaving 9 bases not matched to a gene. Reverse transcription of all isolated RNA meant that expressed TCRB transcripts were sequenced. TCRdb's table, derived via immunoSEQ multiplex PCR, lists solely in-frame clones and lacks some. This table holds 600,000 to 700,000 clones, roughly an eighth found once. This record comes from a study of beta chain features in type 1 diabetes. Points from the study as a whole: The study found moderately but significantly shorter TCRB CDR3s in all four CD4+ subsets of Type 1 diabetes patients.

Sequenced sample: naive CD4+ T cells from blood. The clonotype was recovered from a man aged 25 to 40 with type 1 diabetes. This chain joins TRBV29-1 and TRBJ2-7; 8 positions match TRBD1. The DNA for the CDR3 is TGCAGCGTAGCGACAGGGGCGATCCCCTACGAGCAGTACTTC. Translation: CSVATGAIPYEQYF.